This T cell receptor beta chain is from a study of blood T cells in healthy people across ages. Samples had at least 7 million PBMCs isolated from them. With a J-beta primer mix and a sample-barcoded 5' primer, a second PCR ran roughly 6 to 11 cycles. No fewer than 2.5 million CDR3-containing paired-end reads came from each sample. A single record per CDR3 protein comes from TCRdb applying MiXCR to the 5' RACE reads. Of about 970,000 distinct CDR3 sequences listed, roughly half are singletons. The sample holds a few counts of this clonotype. The length of the CDR3 is 15 residues. V lost 3 bases and J lost 7; bases outside the gene matches: 6. Looked up from germline, CDR1 is DFQATT and CDR2 is SNEGSKA (reference sequence).

This chain uses TRBV20-1 with TRBJ1-6; 10 bases are a match to TRBD1. Sequencing was done on a sample of blood. This sequence was found in a woman aged 55-70 years in good health. In nucleotides, the CDR3 is TGCAGTGCTAGGGGGTCGGGACAGGGGAATTCACCCCTCCACTTT. It is translated as CSARGSGQGNSPLHF.